This TCR beta chain was retrieved from a study of blood T cell repertoires in COVID-19. Here immunoSEQ multiplex PCR was the method, and the copy in TCRdb shows in-frame clones only, minus some. The table records more than 80,000 clones, 80% to 90% of them present only once. V was clipped by 5 bases and J by 5 bases; unmatched bases: 8. Looked up from germline, CDR1 is SGHTA and CDR2 is FQGNSA. The length of the CDR3 is 15 residues. The chain joins TRBV7-2 to TRBJ2-7, with 11 bases fitting TRBD1. The material sequenced was peripheral blood. The receptor's source is a man older than 75 with acute or convalescent COVID-19. This chain's CDR3 is CASSKKGQGGHEQYF. The CDR3 DNA reads TGTGCCAGCAGCAAAAAGGGACAGGGGGGCCACGAGCAGTACTTC.